The 17 T cell receptor delta chains reported below all come from one sample, sequenced in a study of gamma-delta chains in newborns, infants, children. TCRdb re-identified clones in the reads via CATT. The data show 8,900 or so delta-chain clones, with 1.6% seen just once and 7% to 10% held by the top ten. The source material was blood. These receptors were obtained from a child who was a newborn, infant or young child, either healthy, febrile or measles-vaccinated (not recorded which).

Concerning this clone: The same CDR3 is also encoded by other DNA sequences in this sample. V usage is TRDV2 and J usage is TRDJ2; 10 bases map to TRDD3. The trim removed 1 base at V and 2 bases at J, leaving 15 bases unmatched. The CDR3 is made up of 20 amino acids. Germline loops: CDR1 GEAIGNYY, CDR2 EKD. CDR3 loop: CACDTRTGGYAGRLTAQLFF. Written as DNA, the CDR3 is TGTGCCTGTGACACTCGTACCGGGGGATACGCGGGGAGGTTGACAGCACAACTCTTCTTT.

About this clone: TCRdb records a much larger clone's protein for this DNA, with a difference at residue 12 that likely arises from a read error; the protein given is the translation of the DNA. The chain links TRDV1 to TRDJ2; 7 positions agree with TRDD3. With 2 bases clipped from V and 13 bases from J, the junction kept 13 bases outside the gene matches. From germline, CDR1 is TSWWSYY and CDR2 QGS. The CDR3 is 15 amino acids. The CDR3 coding sequence is TGTGCTCTTGGGGAATATCGGGGGATCGTCTCACGACTCTTCTTT. Translation: CALGEYRGIVSRLFF.

The rearrangement links TRDV2 to TRDJ3; 7 nucleotides line up with TRDD3. The CDR3 has 19 amino acids. The germline gives CDR1 GEAIGNYY, CDR2 EKD. V trimming: 0 bases; J trimming: 0 bases; junction bases outside the gene matches: 7. The CDR3 reads CACDTWGTDTSWDTRQMFF. For the CDR3, the DNA is TGTGCCTGTGACACCTGGGGGACCGATACCTCCTGGGACACCCGACAGATGTTTTTC.

With respect to this clone: TCRdb records a much larger clone's protein for this DNA, with a difference at residue 14 that likely arises from a read error; the protein given is the translation of the DNA. This chain uses TRDV1 with TRDJ2, with 8 bases that match TRDD3. Per germline, CDR1 TSWWSYY and CDR2 QGS. This CDR3 has 19 residues. Trimming took 2 bases from V and 6 from J; bases not matched to a gene: 17. The CDR3 loop reads CALGEMPRPWGIGAAQLFF. CDR3 coding DNA: TGTGCTCTTGGGGAAATGCCCCGTCCTTGGGGGATTGGGGCAGCACAACTCTTCTTT.

Concerning this clone: The TCRdb protein comes from a much larger clone and disagrees with this DNA's translation at residue 5, likely due to a read error; the protein given here is derived from the DNA. The rearrangement joins TRDV2 to TRDJ2; the match to TRDD3 covers 11 bases. Germline V gene data show CDR1 as GEAIGNYY and CDR2 as EKD. The CDR3 sequence is 16 residues long. Trimming took 3 bases from V and 0 from J; bases not matched to a gene: 2. The CDR3 coding sequence is TGTGCCTGTGACCAACTGGGGGATACTTTGACAGCACAACTCTTCTTT. As protein: CACDQLGDTLTAQLFF.

A note on this clone: The junction differs from germline at one of its ends, possibly a read error. J is TRDJ3 and V is TRDV2; tentatively, D is TRDD3 (6 bases). The CDR3 is 20 amino acids. From germline, CDR1 is GEAIGNYY and CDR2 EKD. CDR3 nucleotide sequence: TGTGCCTGTGACACCGTGGGGGCTACCTTTTCATCCTGGGACACCCGCCAGATGTTTTTC. Its translation: CACDTVGATFSSWDTRQMFF.

This clone was seen only a few times. TCRdb lists the protein of a much larger clone for this DNA, which differs at residue 8, so this is likely a read error; the protein given here is translated from the DNA itself. CDR3 in amino acids: CACDGIPYSWDTRQMFF. The CDR3 coding sequence is TGTGCCTGTGACGGGATACCCTACTCCTGGGACACCCGACAGATGTTTTTC. The V and J genes are TRDV2 and TRDJ3, with 7 bases fitting TRDD3. The CDR3 is 17 residues long. Germline lookup yields CDR1 GEAIGNYY and CDR2 EKD. V lost 3 bases to trimming and J lost 0 bases; unmatched junction nucleotides: 4.

This clone is deemed medium-sized. The rearrangement links TRDV1 to TRDJ1; perhaps TRDD3 as D (6 bases). The germline V gene encodes CDR1 TSWWSYY and CDR2 QGS. The CDR3 spans 14 residues. With 4 bases removed from V and 4 bases from J, the gap between germline ends came to 13 bases. This CDR3 is CALGGRRILDKLIF. The CDR3 DNA reads as TGTGCTCTTGGGGGAAGAAGGATACTCGATAAACTCATCTTT.

Concerning this clone itself: At residue 13, TCRdb's protein is not the same as the translated DNA, so the protein here was read from the DNA. J is TRDJ1 and V is TRDV1, with D possibly TRDD3 on 5 matching bases. In germline, CDR1 is TSWWSYY, CDR2 QGS. V was clipped by 0 bases and J by 7 bases, with 24 bases between them. The CDR3 runs 18 residues. The CDR3 coding sequence is TGTGCTCTTGGGGAACTAGTCGTCAGGGAGGCCCCTTGGGGTAAACTCATCTTT. It is translated as CALGELVVREAPWGKLIF.

Details on this clone: A much more abundant neighbour one base away suggests this may be a read error. Other nucleotide sequences in the sample specify the same CDR3. The V gene is TRDV2, the J gene TRDJ3; 7 nucleotides agree with TRDD3. The CDR3 sequence is 18 residues long. Germline loops: CDR1 GEAIGNYY, CDR2 EKD. After removal of 0 bases from V and 2 bases from J, the junction contained 6 bases not matched to a gene. The CDR3: CACDTEGDSTWDTRQMFF. CDR3 DNA sequence: TGTGCCTGTGACACCGAGGGGGATTCCACCTGGGACACCCGACAGATGTTTTTC.

On this clone: A far more abundant clone sits one base away, making this likely a read error. Other DNA sequences of this sample code for an identical CDR3. In DNA form, the CDR3 reads TGTGCCTGTGACACCCTCTCGGCTGGGGGACCCTACACCGATAAACTCATCTTT. Protein product: CACDTLSAGGPYTDKLIF. The gene calls are TRDV2 and TRDJ1; 8 nucleotides align to TRDD3. Germline loops: CDR1 GEAIGNYY, CDR2 EKD. Trimming took 0 bases from V and 0 from J; bases not matched to a gene: 11. The CDR3 is 18 residues long.

V is TRDV1 and J is TRDJ1, with a possible D match to TRDD3 (6 bases). Germline CDR1 TSWWSYY, CDR2 QGS. Trimming shortened V by 3 bases and J by 0 bases, and 35 bases separated the two germline ends. CDR3 length equals 23 residues. CDR3 DNA sequence: TGTGCTCTTGGGGAGCCCCGGTGGACAGCCCTCGTACTGGGAGAGGAGTACACCGATAAACTCATCTTT. This sequence encodes CALGEPRWTALVLGEEYTDKLIF.

This clone is deemed medium-sized. The V gene is TRDV1, the J gene TRDJ3, with D possibly being TRDD3 (7 bases). CDR3 length: 22 residues. Per the germline V gene, CDR1 is TSWWSYY and CDR2 is QGS. The V end lost 0 bases, the J end lost 0 bases, and 21 bases lay between the germline ends. CDR3 loop: CALGELRSYWGPSSWDTRQMFF. The CDR3 region has the DNA TGTGCTCTTGGGGAACTAAGATCCTACTGGGGTCCAAGCTCCTGGGACACCCGACAGATGTTTTTC.

By sample share, this clone is medium-sized. The CDR3 DNA reads as TGTGCTCTTGGGGAACCCTGGCCTTCCTACGTAGGGGGCCCTGGTGGGTACACCGATAAACTCATCTTT. Translated, it gives CALGEPWPSYVGGPGGYTDKLIF. The V call is TRDV1, the J call TRDJ1; TRDD2 matches 9 bases. The CDR3 consists of 23 residues. Germline V gene data show CDR1 as TSWWSYY and CDR2 as QGS. V shed 1 base and J 0 bases; nucleotides not matched to a gene: 24.

This clone was detected a few times. The chain carries TRDV1 and TRDJ1; D unresolved. This CDR3 has 16 amino acids. V was shortened by 4 bases and J by 8 bases, with 23 bases between the two germline ends. Germline assignment: CDR1 TSWWSYY and CDR2 QGS. As DNA, the CDR3 is TGTGCTCTTGGGGCCAAATCCTCGCCCCGTGGTGCGAAACTCATCTTT. Translated: CALGAKSSPRGAKLIF.

In its sample, this clone was seen a few times. The TCRdb protein fails to match the DNA translation at residue 9; the protein reported here was translated from the DNA. The rearrangement links TRDV1 to TRDJ1, with 9 bases aligning to TRDD3. The CDR3 extends over 20 amino acids. Germline V gene sequence: CDR1 TSWWSYY, CDR2 QGS. Trimming cost V 1 base and J 4 bases; bases outside gene matches: 19. This CDR3 reads CALGEPPLPCPLGDDDKLIF. For the CDR3, the DNA is TGTGCTCTTGGGGAACCACCTCTTCCCTGCCCTCTGGGGGATGACGATAAACTCATCTTT.

Turning to this clone: Other DNA sequences in this specimen translate into the identical CDR3. The J gene is TRDJ1, the V gene TRDV1, with TRDD3 matching over 12 bases. This CDR3 is 19 amino acids long. Germline V gene lookup returns CDR1 TSWWSYY and CDR2 QGS. CDR3 protein: CALQPPFRTQLGDTGKLIF. The DNA of the CDR3 is TGTGCCCTTCAACCCCCCTTCCGTACCCAACTGGGGGATACAGGTAAACTCATCTTT.